This TCR beta chain was identified during a study of blood T cell repertoires in COVID-19. For the study at large: Researchers got acute and convalescent COVID-19 samples from the United States, Italy and Spain. The cDNA or gDNA used as material had been derived from T cells, B-cell-depleted T cells, or PBMCs.

This clone was counted only a few times. Original data processing: The assay estimated nucleated cells by amplifying reference gene primers. Repertoires were generated with immunoSEQ multiplex PCR, while TCRdb's copy carries only in-frame clones and drops some. V and J calls and clone size are those listed in that table; D and trimming were worked out from the DNA. Altogether fewer than 250,000 clones are present, 65% to 85% being singletons, with the ten largest covering more than 9%. The germline gives CDR1 WNHNN, CDR2 SYGVQD (reference sequence). CDR3 size: 14 residues. V lost 3 bases to trimming and J lost 10 bases; unmatched junction nucleotides: 2.

This TCR derives from a woman aged 80 or over with acute or convalescent COVID-19. This chain links TRBV10-1 with TRBJ2-1; 14 bases line up with TRBD2. The material sequenced was peripheral blood. The CDR3 loop is CASSDGLAGGEQFF. CDR3 DNA sequence: TGCGCCAGCAGTGATGGACTAGCGGGAGGAGAGCAGTTCTTC.